Included here is one T cell receptor beta chain sequence, with context. This specimen belongs to a study of CD8 T cells in Susac syndrome. CDR3 length equals 15 residues. Trimming took off 0 bases at V and 7 bases at J, with 16 bases between the two ends. CDR1 SEHNR and CDR2 FQNEAQ come from the germline V gene (reference sequence). The RNA, about 0.45 to 1 ug, was put through reverse transcription using random hexamers. MiXCR, applied by TCRdb to the immunoSEQ multiplex PCR reads, yields one record per CDR3 protein. There are about 240,000 distinct CDR3 sequences in the sample; almost 97% occur only once, and about 0.1% lies in the top ten.

The clonotype was recovered from a human donor with Susac syndrome. The chain has TRBV7-9 and TRBJ2-7; D not resolved. Sample: CD4+ T cells from PBMCs. The CDR3 region has the DNA TGTGCCAGCAGCTTAGCGGACCGCTTCGCCGGAGAGCAGTACTTC. This gives the protein CASSLADRFAGEQYF. Variable domain in full (rest from reference TRBV7-9 and TRBJ2-7): DTGVSQNPRHKITKRGQNVTFRCDPISEHNRLYWYRQTLGQGPEFLTYFQNEAQLEKSRLLSDRFSAERPKGSFSTLEIQRTEQGDSAMYLCASSLADRFAGEQYFGPGTRLTVT.